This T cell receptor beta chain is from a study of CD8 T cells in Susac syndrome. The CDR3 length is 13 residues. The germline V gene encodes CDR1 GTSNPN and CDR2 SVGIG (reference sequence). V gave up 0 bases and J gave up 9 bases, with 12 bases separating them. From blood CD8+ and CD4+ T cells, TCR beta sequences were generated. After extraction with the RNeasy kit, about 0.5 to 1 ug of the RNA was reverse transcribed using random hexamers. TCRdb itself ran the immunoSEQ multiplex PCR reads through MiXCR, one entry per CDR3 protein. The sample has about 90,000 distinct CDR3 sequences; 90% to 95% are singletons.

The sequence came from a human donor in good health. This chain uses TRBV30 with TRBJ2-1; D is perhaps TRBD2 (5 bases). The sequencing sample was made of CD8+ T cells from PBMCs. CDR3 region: CAWSVIHEGEQFF. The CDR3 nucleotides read TGTGCCTGGAGTGTTATACACGAGGGTGAGCAGTTCTTC.